A selection of T cell receptor beta chains follows, all from one sample in a study of cytomegalovirus exposure and HLA in healthy donors. Using immunoSEQ multiplex PCR, the repertoire was profiled, and TCRdb retains in-frame clones only, with some absent. The table lists about 67,000 clones, 65% to 70% of them singletons. The sample taken for sequencing was PBMCs. These receptors were taken from a woman aged 25 to 39 in good health and CMV-seronegative. Both conserved end residues are part of each CDR3. Each record gives: V gene, D gene, J gene, CDR3 protein. A D gene is named only where the DNA matches it firmly.

>TRBV10-2|TRBD1|TRBJ1-3
CASSSTGFANTIYF
>TRBV30|-|TRBJ1-3
CAWSASQYRSSGNTIYF
>TRBV19|-|TRBJ1-1
CASSEQGNTEAFF
>TRBV27|TRBD1|TRBJ2-1
CASSSSRRDRSFEEQFF
>TRBV5-6|TRBD1|TRBJ1-1
CASSTSRGQTEAFF
>TRBV5-5|TRBD1|TRBJ2-5
CASTLGDRGIQETQYF
>TRBV7-9|TRBD1|TRBJ1-1
CASSLSPTGEAFF
>TRBV6-1|-|TRBJ1-2
CASSSGGPRGRGYTF
>TRBV7-9|TRBD1|TRBJ2-2
CASSQITGDSGELFF
>TRBV6-1|TRBD1|TRBJ2-7
CAISESGGEQYF
>TRBV5-1|-|TRBJ2-7
CASSFGQSSYEQYF
>TRBV19|TRBD1|TRBJ2-3
CASSIFGQGATDTQYF
>TRBV6-1|-|TRBJ2-5
CASTQPGSQETQYF
>TRBV6-1|-|TRBJ2-3
CASSEAGDWADTQYF
>TRBV11-2|-|TRBJ1-5
CASSFVSNQPQHF
>TRBV7-9|TRBD2|TRBJ2-1
CASSWVLAGDHYNEQFF
>TRBV30|-|TRBJ1-2
CAWSTLSTGYTF
>TRBV4-2|-|TRBJ1-6
CASSQEGGRRSTNSPLHF
>TRBV11-2|-|TRBJ2-7
CASSLDQSSVHLYEQYF
>TRBV19|-|TRBJ1-1
CASSPTIVAEAFF
>TRBV19|-|TRBJ2-2
CASISDTGELFF
>TRBV4-3|-|TRBJ1-4
CASSLEGGLANEKLFF
>TRBV7-9|TRBD2|TRBJ2-3
CASSRVGSGGTDTQYF
>TRBV7-6|TRBD1|TRBJ2-3
CASIETGGRTDTQYF
>TRBV19|-|TRBJ2-2
CASSIRGTPHTGELFF
>TRBV6-5|-|TRBJ2-4
CASSYARAKNIQYF
>TRBV5-1|TRBD2|TRBJ2-3
CASSLGLAGGLTDTQYF
>TRBV29-1|-|TRBJ1-2
CSVVEEAYGYTF
>TRBV5-8|TRBD2|TRBJ2-3
CASSLRTSGGADTQYF
>TRBV11-2|-|TRBJ1-4
CASSLVPQPNEKLFF
>TRBV9|TRBD1|TRBJ1-4
CASSVTGGKTEKLFF
>TRBV2|-|TRBJ2-1
CASSEALQAAEQFF
>TRBV6-6|-|TRBJ2-2
CASSYSGGRELFF
>TRBV7-2|TRBD2|TRBJ2-3
CASVGTSGGADTQYF
>TRBV7-2|TRBD1|TRBJ2-3
CASSPTWAGGFPDTQYF
>TRBV29-1|TRBD1|TRBJ1-5
CSVGTGEGQPQHF
>TRBV25-1|-|TRBJ1-2
CASSELANYGYTF
>TRBV5-1|-|TRBJ2-6
CASSPTGGGANVLTF
>TRBV18|-|TRBJ1-5
CASSPPLSRGNQPQHF
>TRBV19|-|TRBJ1-5
CASSPSKNQPQHF
>TRBV7-9|TRBD1|TRBJ1-5
CASSLDGQGPKQAQHF
>TRBV19|TRBD2|TRBJ2-7
CASSVTSGGGMFYEQYF
>TRBV28|TRBD2|-
CASSFPTSGGADEQYF
>TRBV6-6|-|TRBJ1-1
CASSRPGGNTEAFF
>TRBV7-6|-|TRBJ2-7
CASSLGGGRIYEQYF
>TRBV6-5|TRBD1|TRBJ2-7
CASSPGTGQYEQYF
>TRBV9|TRBD1|TRBJ2-5
CASSVGQGPQETQYF
>TRBV5-8|-|TRBJ1-1
CASVPFFGGRNTEAFF
>TRBV7-9|TRBD2|TRBJ2-1
CASSLGGLGTEQFF
>TRBV19|-|TRBJ2-4
CASSPRAAEVGNIQYF
>TRBV6-1|-|TRBJ1-4
CASTRNEKLFF
>TRBV6-1|-|TRBJ2-7
CASSEAPTDEQYF